The 26 T cell receptor beta chains below come from one sample, sequenced in a study of blood T cell repertoires in COVID-19. Profiling relied on immunoSEQ multiplex PCR, and the TCRdb table lists in-frame clones only, not all of them. The profile shows tens of thousands of clones, under 80% of them singletons. What was sequenced was PBMCs or T cells enriched from blood (not recorded which). The receptors come from a woman aged 55-69 years who had been exposed to COVID-19.

In its sample, this clone was seen once. As DNA, the CDR3 is TGTGCCAGCAGTGAAGGGCTTGACTATGGCTACACCTTC. Translated, it gives CASSEGLDYGYTF. The rearrangement uses TRBV6-1 and TRBJ1-2; no clear D gene. Germline lookup yields CDR1 MNHNS and CDR2 SASEGT. V was cut by 1 base and J by 3 bases, with 6 bases left in between. The CDR3 loop spans 13 amino acids.

The chain has TRBV20-1 and TRBJ2-3; D call uncertain. Germline V gene sequence: CDR1 DFQATT, CDR2 SNEGSKA (reference sequence). The CDR3 is made up of 13 amino acids. V shed 5 bases and J shed 6 bases, with 15 bases lying between them. Here the CDR3 reads CSARDGARDTQYF. The CDR3 nucleotides are TGCAGTGCTCGTGATGGAGCTCGCGATACGCAGTATTTT.

This clone occurred many times. CDR3 protein: CASSPPEGTGELFF. CDR3 nucleotides: TGTGCCAGCAGTCCCCCTGAGGGTACCGGGGAGCTGTTTTTT. The genes are TRBV27 and TRBJ2-2; possibly TRBD2 for D (5 bases). Germline V gene sequence: CDR1 MNHEY, CDR2 SMNVEV (reference sequence). Trimming took off 5 bases at V and 5 bases at J, with 12 bases between the two ends. The CDR3 has 14 residues.

The chain uses TRBV24-1 and TRBJ1-1; D uncertain. Deletions cut 2 bases from V and 8 bases from J, with 11 bases between. Germline V gene lookup returns CDR1 KGHDR and CDR2 SFDVKD. The CDR3 sequence is 13 residues long. The CDR3 loop is CATSDSGQWEAFF. The CDR3 nucleotides are TGTGCCACCAGTGATTCGGGTCAGTGGGAAGCTTTCTTT.

The rearrangement joins TRBV5-1 to TRBJ2-7, with D tentatively TRBD2 (6 bases). Germline V gene sequence: CDR1 SGHRS, CDR2 YFSETQ. Between the trimmed V and J ends, which lost 3 bases and 3 bases, there was a span of 10 bases. The CDR3 runs 13 residues. CDR3 sequence (DNA): TGCGCCAGCAGCTCGGGACTCCTCTACGAGCAGTACTTC. Its protein product is CASSSGLLYEQYF.

This rearrangement joins TRBV30 to TRBJ2-7; 9 positions match TRBD1. This CDR3 region has 13 residues. V lost 3 bases and J lost 7; bases outside the gene matches: 7. Germline V gene sequence: CDR1 GTSNPN, CDR2 SVGIG (reference sequence). The CDR3 is CAWSRDRAGEQYF. The CDR3 bases are TGTGCCTGGAGCCGGGACAGGGCGGGTGAGCAGTACTTC.

CDR3: CASSLIQGAKGYTF. In nucleotides, the CDR3 is TGTGCCAGCAGCTTAATCCAGGGGGCAAAGGGCTACACCTTC. The chain carries TRBV7-8 and TRBJ1-2, with 8 bases matching TRBD1. The J segment lost 8 bases and the V segment lost 2 bases, leaving 7 bases of the junction unmatched. This CDR3 is built from 14 residues. The germline CDR1 and CDR2 sequences are SGHVS and FQNEAQ.

The chain is built from TRBV9 and TRBJ2-5, with a possible D match to TRBD2 (6 bases). The CDR3 runs 14 residues. The V gene lost 4 bases and the J gene lost 2 bases, with 12 bases spanning the gap. The germline CDR1 and CDR2 sequences are SGDLS and YYNGEE. In DNA, the CDR3 is TGTGCCAGCAGCTTCGGGGGTCAGCAAGAGACCCAGTACTTC. This gives the protein CASSFGGQQETQYF.

V and J are TRBV28 and TRBJ2-3, with D uncertain. Trimming shortened V by 4 bases and J by 8 bases, and 10 bases separated the two germline ends. The CDR3 covers 12 residues. CDR1 is MDHEN and CDR2 is SYDVKM in the germline V gene. CDR3 in amino acids: CASSSTVGTQYF. For the CDR3, the DNA is TGTGCCAGCAGTTCAACTGTCGGTACGCAGTATTTT.

This chain joins TRBV2 and TRBJ2-2, with 13 bases lining up with TRBD2. Per the germline V gene, CDR1 is SNHLY and CDR2 is FYNNEI. The CDR3 is 20 residues long. Trimming took 4 bases from V and 0 from J; bases not matched to a gene: 11. The DNA for the CDR3 is TGTGCCAGCAGTGGATTCCCGGGACTAGCGGGGACCACGAACACCGGGGAGCTGTTTTTT. It is translated as CASSGFPGLAGTTNTGELFF.

The chain is built from TRBV11-2 and TRBJ2-1, with TRBD2 matching 8 bases. Trimming took 1 base from V and 0 from J; bases not matched to a gene: 2. There are 16 residues in the CDR3. CDR1 is SGHAT and CDR2 is FQNNGV in the germline V gene. The CDR3 protein is CASSLAGGSSYNEQFF. CDR3 bases: TGTGCCAGCAGCTTAGCGGGGGGGAGCTCCTACAATGAGCAGTTCTTC. Using reference TRBV11-2 and TRBJ2-1 for the parts outside the CDR3, the full variable domain is EAGVAQSPRYKIIEKRQSVAFWCNPISGHATLYWYQQILGQGPKLLIQFQNNGVVDDSQLPKDRFSAERLKGVDSTLKIQPAKLEDSAVYLCASSLAGGSSYNEQFFGPGTRLTVL.

The chain joins TRBV20-1 to TRBJ2-5; perhaps TRBD2 as D (6 bases). Trimming shortened V by 3 bases and J by 10 bases, and 12 bases separated the two germline ends. CDR3 length equals 11 residues. Germline lookup yields CDR1 DFQATT and CDR2 SNEGSKA (reference sequence). This CDR3 reads CSASAADYQYF. CDR3 nucleotide sequence: TGCAGTGCTAGTGCGGCGGACTACCAGTACTTC.

The rearrangement links TRBV6-4 to TRBJ2-2; D possibly corresponds to TRBD2 (6 bases). The CDR3 consists of 14 residues. CDR1 is MRHNA and CDR2 is SNTAGT in the germline V gene. V gave up 7 bases and J gave up 2 bases, with 11 bases separating them. The CDR3 region is CASKSSGNTGELFF. The CDR3 DNA reads as TGTGCCAGCAAAAGTAGCGGAAACACCGGGGAGCTGTTTTTT.

This clone was recorded only once. V is TRBV6-6 and J is TRBJ2-2; D is unresolved. Deletions cut 6 bases from V and 5 bases from J, with 10 bases between. Germline loops: CDR1 MNHNY, CDR2 SVGAGI (reference sequence). This CDR3 has 13 amino acids. CDR3 region: CASSPHGTGELFF. The CDR3 coding sequence is TGTGCCAGCAGCCCCCACGGGACCGGGGAGCTGTTTTTT.

The chain couples TRBV3-1 (or the pseudogene TRBV3-2) to TRBJ2-3; D perhaps matches TRBD1 (6 bases). Germline V CDR1 and CDR2: LGHDT, YNNKEL (reference sequence). The CDR3 loop spans 13 amino acids. V dropped 6 bases and J dropped 6 bases, with 13 bases sitting between them. CDR3 DNA: TGTGCCAGCAGGGCAGGGGTCTTTGATACGCAGTATTTT. Its protein is CASRAGVFDTQYF.

The chain links TRBV30 to TRBJ1-6; D remains unclear. V lost 2 bases and J 11 bases, leaving 13 bases between the germline ends. Per the germline V gene, CDR1 is GTSNPN and CDR2 is SVGIG (reference sequence). This CDR3 spans 13 amino acids. The CDR3 loop is CAWSPPGETPLHF. CDR3 nucleotides: TGTGCCTGGAGTCCCCCCGGGGAAACACCCCTCCACTTT.

This sequence joins TRBV2 and TRBJ2-7, with D maybe TRBD1 (6 bases). The CDR3 is 13 residues long. Germline CDR1 reads SNHLY; CDR2 reads FYNNEI. V was clipped by 5 bases and J by 6 bases, with 14 bases between them. CDR3: CASSSSGTLEQYF. The CDR3 region has the DNA TGTGCCAGCAGTTCATCGGGGACACTCGAGCAGTACTTC.

This clone was detected a few times. The rearrangement links TRBV4-1 to TRBJ2-2; 9 bases are shared with TRBD2. Per germline, CDR1 MGHRA and CDR2 YSYEKL. The CDR3 is 19 residues long. Trimming cost V 1 base and J 3 bases; bases outside gene matches: 12. CDR3 nucleotides: TGCGCCAGCAGCCAAGCCCCCATAGCGGGAGCGGTCGACACCGGGGAGCTGTTTTTT. It specifies CASSQAPIAGAVDTGELFF.

The V and J genes are TRBV9 and TRBJ1-5, with TRBD1 identical over 7 bases. The CDR3 sequence is 14 residues long. Germline V CDR1 and CDR2: SGDLS, YYNGEE. V lost 3 bases and J lost 5; bases outside the gene matches: 5. CDR3: CASSEGARDQPQHF. CDR3 nucleotides: TGTGCCAGCAGCGAGGGGGCTAGAGATCAGCCCCAGCATTTT. The full variable domain, in which reference TRBV9 and TRBJ1-5 provide the parts outside the CDR3, is DSGVTQTPKHLITATGQRVTLRCSPRSGDLSVYWYQQSLDQGLQFLIQYYNGEERAKGNILERFSAQQFPDLHSELNLSSLELGDSALYFCASSEGARDQPQHFGDGTRLSIL.

This chain connects TRBV5-6 to TRBJ2-1, with 8 positions matching TRBD2. The CDR3 totals 16 residues. The germline gives CDR1 SGHDT, CDR2 YYEEEE. V lost 0 bases, J lost 0 bases, and 2 bases stayed unmatched. CDR3 bases: TGTGCCAGCAGCTTGGTGAGCGGGAGCTCCTACAATGAGCAGTTCTTC. This codes for CASSLVSGSSYNEQFF.

The chain uses TRBV5-8 and TRBJ2-3; D is perhaps TRBD2 (5 bases). Trimming stripped 0 bases from V and 8 bases from J, with 10 bases between. CDR3 length: 13 amino acids. CDR1 SGHTS and CDR2 YDEGEE come from the germline V gene. The CDR3, as DNA: TGTGCCAGCAGCTTGGGGCCCGAGGGTACGCAGTATTTT. Translated, it gives CASSLGPEGTQYF.

The rearrangement joins TRBV19 to TRBJ2-2, with TRBD1 matching 10 bases. Losses at the gene ends were 6 bases for V and 5 bases for J; bases not matched to a gene: 0. The CDR3 runs to 13 residues. Germline V gene lookup returns CDR1 LNHDA and CDR2 SQIVND (reference sequence). The CDR3 reads CASRGQGTGELFF. As DNA, the CDR3 is TGTGCCAGTAGGGGACAGGGGACCGGGGAGCTGTTTTTT.

This chain links TRBV19 with TRBJ2-5, with a possible D match to TRBD2 (5 bases). V shed 0 bases and J shed 7 bases, with 12 bases lying between them. Germline CDR1 reads LNHDA; CDR2 reads SQIVND (reference sequence). CDR3 length: 14 amino acids. The CDR3 reads CASSIDPSRGTQYF. The CDR3 bases are TGTGCCAGTAGTATAGATCCTAGCAGAGGGACCCAGTACTTC.

CDR3 region: CASTTGGGNTEAFF. In DNA, the CDR3 is TGTGCCAGCACGACAGGGGGCGGCAACACTGAAGCTTTCTTT. This chain uses TRBV19 with TRBJ1-1; 10 bases are shared with TRBD1. The CDR3 runs 14 residues. In germline, CDR1 is LNHDA, CDR2 SQIVND (reference sequence). V shed 9 bases, J shed 2 bases, and the junction held 6 bases outside the gene matches.

The chain combines TRBV30 with TRBJ1-4; D may be TRBD1 (6 bases). Trimming took off 7 bases at V and 0 bases at J, with 9 bases between the two ends. Germline CDR1 and CDR2: GTSNPN and SVGIG (reference sequence). The CDR3 runs to 13 residues. CDR3 DNA sequence: TGTGCCTTCCCAGGGGCAACTAATGAAAAACTGTTTTTT. Encoded protein: CAFPGATNEKLFF. Full variable domain (rest looked up from reference TRBV30 and TRBJ1-4): SQTIHQWPATLVQPVGSPLSLECTVEGTSNPNLYWYRQAAGRGLQLLFYSVGIGQISSEVPQNLSASRPQDRQFILSSKKLLLSDSGFYLCAFPGATNEKLFFGSGTQLSVL.

This sequence joins TRBV7-9 and TRBJ1-5; TRBD1 agrees at 9 bases. The length of the CDR3 is 16 residues. V lost 6 bases, J lost 5 bases, and 11 bases stayed unmatched. Germline lookup yields CDR1 SEHNR and CDR2 FQNEAQ (reference sequence). This CDR3 reads CASSEFAGTGHQPQHF. The CDR3 DNA follows: TGTGCCAGCAGTGAATTCGCCGGGACAGGGCATCAGCCCCAGCATTTT. Based on the CDR3 plus reference TRBV7-9 and TRBJ1-5, the full variable domain is DTGVSQNPRHKITKRGQNVTFRCDPISEHNRLYWYRQTLGQGPEFLTYFQNEAQLEKSRLLSDRFSAERPKGSFSTLEIQRTEQGDSAMYLCASSEFAGTGHQPQHFGDGTRLSIL.